This T cell receptor (beta chain) was profiled in a study of blood T cells in healthy people across ages. Study-level results: Higher diversity and more naive CD4+ cells were features of long-lived donors, compared to aged donors.

Combining a sample-barcoded 5' primer with a J-beta primer mix, a second PCR ran for 7 to 11 cycles. All cDNA molecules were each tagged by a template-switch adaptor with 12 random nucleotides. MiXCR, applied by TCRdb to the 5' RACE reads, yields one record per CDR3 protein. The table has approximately 800,000 distinct CDR3 sequences, approximately 65% seen once; the top ten hold 25% to 35%. The CDR3 contains 16 residues. Per germline, CDR1 MNHEY and CDR2 SVGAGI. Trimming took 1 base from V and 4 from J, leaving 11 bases between them. As concerns this clonotype: Its antigen remains unknown.

Caucasian, healthy and from Russia, the donors were aged between about 6 and 90. Per-sample yields of isolated PBMCs were at least 6 million. The source of this sequence is a man under 40 in good health. The sequencing sample was made of blood. This chain connects TRBV6-5 to TRBJ2-6; possibly TRBD1 or TRBD2 for D (5 bases each). Written as DNA, the CDR3 is TGTGCCAGCAGTTACTACTTCGGGGCCGGGGCCAACGTCCTGACTTTC. This gives the protein CASSYYFGAGANVLTF.